The 30 T cell receptor beta chains below all came from one sample that was sequenced in a study of control samples from healthy donors and cancer patients. Clones were read by immunoSEQ multiplex PCR, and TCRdb kept only the in-frame ones, dropping some. Of tens of thousands of clones in the sample, roughly 83% are singletons; the top ten hold roughly 47%. Input material: blood. Source of these receptors: a man aged 60 to 69 in good health.

This chain links TRBV12-3 or TRBV12-4 with TRBJ1-5, with D possibly TRBD1 on 6 matching bases. Trimming removed 5 bases at V and 10 bases at J, with 9 bases between. The CDR3 has 11 amino acids. This chain's CDR3 is CASSAGGPQHF. CDR3 nucleotides: TGTGCCAGCAGTGCGGGGGGCCCCCAGCATTTT.

This clone has more than one count but fewer than ten. The chain links TRBV2 to TRBJ1-5; no reliable D call. V was trimmed by 8 bases and J by 7 bases, leaving 15 bases between them. The germline CDR1 and CDR2 sequences are SNHLY and FYNNEI. The CDR3 length is 13 residues. CDR3: CASLSEVGQPQHF. In nucleotides, the CDR3 is TGTGCCAGCCTTTCCGAGGTGGGACAGCCCCAGCATTTT.

The chain has TRBV7-9 and TRBJ2-2; D might be TRBD1 (5 bases). The CDR3 consists of 17 residues. V gave up 1 base and J gave up 3 bases, with 15 bases separating them. From germline, CDR1 is SEHNR and CDR2 FQNEAQ (reference sequence). CDR3 region: CASSLVRGGDYTGELFF. The CDR3 coding sequence is TGTGCCAGCAGCTTAGTTAGGGGCGGAGATTACACCGGGGAGCTGTTTTTT.

The chain joins TRBV5-1 to TRBJ2-3, with 9 positions matching TRBD1. Losses at the gene ends were 0 bases for V and 0 bases for J; bases not matched to a gene: 2. Germline V gives CDR1 SGHRS, CDR2 YFSETQ. This CDR3 contains 16 residues. The CDR3 DNA is TGCGCCAGCAGCTTGGGACAGGGGGTAAGCACAGATACGCAGTATTTT. Amino acid sequence: CASSLGQGVSTDTQYF. The full variable domain, in which reference TRBV5-1 and TRBJ2-3 provide the parts outside the CDR3, is KAGVTQTPRYLIKTRGQQVTLSCSPISGHRSVSWYQQTPGQGLQFLFEYFSETQRNKGNFPGRFSGRQFSNSRSEMNVSTLELGDSALYLCASSLGQGVSTDTQYFGPGTRLTVL.

The table lists this clone with a count of one. The chain links TRBV6-2 or TRBV6-3 to TRBJ2-1; 9 bases are a match to TRBD1. The V segment lost 4 bases and the J segment 7 bases; nucleotides outside the gene matches: 8. The length of the CDR3 is 15 residues. CDR1 is MNHEY and CDR2 is SVGEGT in the germline V gene. The CDR3 sequence: CASSSAGTGRNEQFF. Written as DNA, the CDR3 is TGTGCCAGCAGTTCGGCCGGGACAGGGCGTAATGAGCAGTTCTTC.

The gene calls are TRBV7-9 and TRBJ2-2, with 10 bases aligning to TRBD1. V was clipped by 6 bases and J by 4 bases; unmatched bases: 17. Germline V CDR1 and CDR2: SEHNR, FQNEAQ (reference sequence). The CDR3 covers 19 residues. The CDR3 region is CASSRPRSTGQGSTGELFF. CDR3 sequence (DNA): TGTGCCAGCAGTCGCCCCCGGTCCACGGGACAGGGGTCCACCGGGGAGCTGTTTTTT.

The V and J genes are TRBV4-1 and TRBJ2-6; either TRBD1 or TRBD2 may fit D (5 bases each). V gave up 6 bases and J gave up 0 bases, with 15 bases separating them. Germline V gives CDR1 MGHRA, CDR2 YSYEKL. CDR3 size: 17 residues. The CDR3 DNA reads TGCGCCAGCAGACAGATAACGGGGCCCTCTGGGGCCAACGTCCTGACTTTC. This codes for CASRQITGPSGANVLTF.

V usage is TRBV6-2 or TRBV6-3 and J usage is TRBJ1-2, with D unresolved. Germline V gene data show CDR1 as MNHEY and CDR2 as SVGEGT. The V and J ends lost 0 bases and 6 bases respectively, with 8 bases between them. This CDR3 contains 13 residues. The CDR3 here is CASSYSRYNGYTF. The CDR3 coding sequence is TGTGCCAGCAGTTACTCACGGTACAATGGCTACACCTTC.

The chain links TRBV19 to TRBJ1-1, with 10 bases matching TRBD1. Trimming cost V 7 bases and J 5 bases; bases outside gene matches: 7. The CDR3 extends over 14 amino acids. The germline V gene encodes CDR1 LNHDA and CDR2 SQIVND (reference sequence). CDR3 DNA sequence: TGTGCCAGTACCAGGACAGGGGGTTGGACTGAAGCTTTCTTT. Amino acid sequence: CASTRTGGWTEAFF.

In its sample, this clone was seen a few times. The CDR3 DNA reads TGTGCCATCACTGCCCAGGGAGTAAACACTGAAGCTTTCTTT. It codes for CAITAQGVNTEAFF. The chain combines TRBV10-3 with TRBJ1-1; D perhaps matches TRBD1 (5 bases). Germline CDR1 is ENHRY and CDR2 is SYGVKD. The V end lost 7 bases, the J end lost 2 bases, and 14 bases lay between the germline ends. CDR3 length: 14 residues.

This chain joins TRBV11-2 and TRBJ2-1, with 8 bases identical to TRBD2. CDR1 and CDR2 (germline): SGHAT, FQNNGV. The CDR3 contains 15 residues. V trimming: 5 bases; J trimming: 4 bases; junction bases outside the gene matches: 7. CDR3 protein: CASSGRSGGYNEQFF. The DNA for the CDR3 is TGTGCCAGCAGCGGCAGGAGCGGGGGTTACAATGAGCAGTTCTTC.

The chain couples TRBV6-6 to TRBJ1-5; a weak D match, TRBD1 (6 bases). Trimming took off 1 base at V and 4 bases at J, with 8 bases between the two ends. This CDR3 has 14 amino acids. Per the germline V gene, CDR1 is MNHNY and CDR2 is SVGAGI (reference sequence). The CDR3 DNA sequence: TGTGCCAGCAGTTACTTTACAGGGAATCAGCCCCAGCATTTT. Translating it yields CASSYFTGNQPQHF.

The V call is TRBV11-3, the J call TRBJ2-1, with 9 bases fitting TRBD2. CDR3 length equals 15 residues. The V segment lost 5 bases and the J segment 3 bases; nucleotides outside the gene matches: 5. Germline V gene data show CDR1 as SGHNT and CDR2 as YENEEA. CDR3 residues: CASSHPLAGYNEQFF. The CDR3, as DNA: TGTGCCAGCAGCCATCCACTAGCGGGCTACAATGAGCAGTTCTTC.

The chain couples TRBV28 to TRBJ2-5; TRBD1 agrees at 8 bases. V dropped 6 bases and J dropped 2; count of bases not matched to a gene: 20. This CDR3 has 19 residues. Germline V gene lookup returns CDR1 MDHEN and CDR2 SYDVKM. The CDR3 sequence is CASRNQGAGGRTGQETQYF. CDR3 bases: TGTGCCAGCAGGAATCAGGGGGCTGGTGGGCGGACGGGACAAGAGACCCAGTACTTC.

This clone has only one observation. The chain carries TRBV20-1 and TRBJ2-7, with D unresolved. Looked up from germline, CDR1 is DFQATT and CDR2 is SNEGSKA (reference sequence). The CDR3 totals 12 residues. The V end was cut by 3 bases, the J end by 0 bases, with 6 bases between. The CDR3 DNA reads TGCAGTGCTAGTGCTTTCTCCTACGAGCAGTACTTC. Translating it yields CSASAFSYEQYF.

The CDR3 DNA reads TGTGCCAGCACTAGGGACAGTAGGACTGAAGCTTTCTTT. Protein sequence: CASTRDSRTEAFF. The chain carries TRBV2 and TRBJ1-1; 7 positions match TRBD1. Germline V gene sequence: CDR1 SNHLY, CDR2 FYNNEI. The ends lost 7 bases at V and 5 bases at J; junction bases unmatched: 7. The CDR3 has 13 residues.

The rearrangement links TRBV19 to TRBJ2-2; 11 positions match TRBD2. The germline V gene encodes CDR1 LNHDA and CDR2 SQIVND (reference sequence). This CDR3 has 17 amino acids. V lost 5 bases, J lost 3 bases, and 8 bases stayed unmatched. The CDR3 nucleotides are TGTGCCAGTAGTCTCCGACTAGCGGGGACGTACACCGGGGAGCTGTTTTTT. Translated: CASSLRLAGTYTGELFF.

Notes on this clone: The same CDR3 can be traced to other DNA sequences in this sample. The chain combines TRBV7-2 with TRBJ2-7; the D call may be TRBD1 or TRBD2 (7 bases each). CDR3 length: 17 amino acids. Germline values: CDR1 SGHTA, CDR2 FQGNSA. V lost 2 bases, J lost 5 bases, and 22 bases lay in between. CDR3 nucleotide sequence: TGTGCCAGCAGCTTAAGGGGGCGGGGCGGGAGAGGAAACGAGCAGTACTTC. Protein: CASSLRGRGGRGNEQYF.

The chain joins TRBV30 to TRBJ2-1, with a possible D match to TRBD1 (5 bases). The V gene's germline CDR1 is GTSNPN and CDR2 SVGIG (reference sequence). The V and J ends lost 1 base and 4 bases respectively, with 11 bases between them. The CDR3 is 14 amino acids. The CDR3 reads CAWSARQLYNEQFF. The CDR3 nucleotides read TGTGCCTGGAGTGCCCGACAGCTTTACAATGAGCAGTTCTTC.

The chain is built from TRBV5-4 and TRBJ2-1; weak D call: TRBD2 (6 bases). Per the germline V gene, CDR1 is SGHNT and CDR2 is YYREEE (reference sequence). Trimming removed 6 bases at V and 2 bases at J, with 12 bases between. The CDR3 is made up of 14 amino acids. The CDR3: CASTSGGTYNEQFF. The CDR3 DNA reads TGTGCCAGCACTTCCGGAGGGACCTACAATGAGCAGTTCTTC.

The table lists this clone with a few counts. The rearrangement joins TRBV27 to TRBJ1-1; D perhaps matches TRBD1 (6 bases). Looked up from germline, CDR1 is MNHEY and CDR2 is SMNVEV (reference sequence). This CDR3 has 15 amino acids. The V and J ends lost 3 bases and 1 base respectively, with 12 bases between them. The CDR3 protein is CASSLTGHKNTEAFF. DNA for the CDR3: TGTGCCAGCAGTTTGACGGGACACAAGAACACTGAAGCTTTCTTT.

The V call is TRBV3-1 (or the pseudogene TRBV3-2), the J call TRBJ2-7; 8 nucleotides align to TRBD1. V dropped 5 bases and J dropped 5; count of bases not matched to a gene: 17. The CDR3 runs 17 residues. Germline V gives CDR1 LGHDT, CDR2 YNNKEL (reference sequence). CDR3 coding DNA: TGTGCCAGCAGCGAATGGACAGGGATCCCCAAAAGGGACGAGCAGTACTTC. It codes for CASSEWTGIPKRDEQYF.

This chain joins TRBV6-1 and TRBJ1-2; tentatively, D is TRBD1 (5 bases). The CDR3 is made up of 17 amino acids. V was clipped by 0 bases and J by 8 bases, with 22 bases between them. CDR1 and CDR2 (germline): MNHNS, SASEGT. CDR3 coding DNA: TGTGCCAGCAGTGAAGCGCTGGGGGTAGGGGCATTCTTAGGCTACACCTTC. Protein sequence: CASSEALGVGAFLGYTF.

V and J are TRBV6-2 or TRBV6-3 and TRBJ2-7, with D uncertain. Per germline, CDR1 MNHEY and CDR2 SVGEGT. The CDR3 consists of 11 residues. Trimming stripped 5 bases from V and 3 bases from J, with 5 bases between. The CDR3 region has the DNA TGTGCCAGCAGTCCCTACTACGAGCAGTACTTC. Protein product: CASSPYYEQYF.

V usage is TRBV5-1 and J usage is TRBJ1-6; D is unclear. Germline V gene data show CDR1 as SGHRS and CDR2 as YFSETQ. V shed 0 bases and J shed 7 bases, with 8 bases lying between them. The CDR3 has 14 amino acids. Here the CDR3 reads CASSLEGGNSPLHF. CDR3 bases: TGCGCCAGCAGCTTGGAGGGAGGGAATTCACCCCTCCACTTT.

In this sample, this clone turned up a few times. The chain joins TRBV27 to TRBJ1-1, with 9 bases aligning to TRBD1. The CDR3 sequence is 14 residues long. CDR1 is MNHEY, CDR2 SMNVEV, per germline (reference sequence). V gave up 11 bases and J gave up 5 bases; unmatched junction bases: 12. Here the CDR3 reads CAARTDRGGTEAFF. The CDR3 bases are TGTGCCGCAAGGACGGACAGGGGAGGAACTGAAGCTTTCTTT.

The V and J genes are TRBV18 and TRBJ2-1; TRBD2 might be the D (6 bases). Trimming shortened V by 3 bases and J by 9 bases, and 15 bases separated the two germline ends. The CDR3 contains 14 residues. Germline CDR1 KGHSH, CDR2 LQKENI. This CDR3 is CASSPLARAGEQFF. The CDR3 DNA follows: TGTGCCAGCTCACCCCTAGCGAGGGCCGGTGAGCAGTTCTTC.

In the case of this clone: Different DNA sequences within this sample yield the same CDR3. The chain recombines TRBV5-1 with TRBJ2-7; TRBD1 matches at 8 bases. This CDR3 contains 15 residues. Looked up from germline, CDR1 is SGHRS and CDR2 is YFSETQ. Trimming removed 5 bases from V and 0 bases from J; junction bases left unmatched: 7. The CDR3 loop is CASRKTGEGSYEQYF. The DNA for the CDR3 is TGCGCCAGCAGGAAGACAGGGGAAGGCTCCTACGAGCAGTACTTC.

The chain links TRBV30 to TRBJ2-6, with D unresolved. This CDR3 region has 15 residues. Looked up from germline, CDR1 is GTSNPN and CDR2 is SVGIG (reference sequence). V lost 1 base and J lost 1, with 8 bases in between. The CDR3 loop reads CAWSATASGANVLTF. The CDR3 DNA sequence: TGTGCCTGGAGTGCGACTGCTTCTGGGGCCAACGTCCTGACTTTC.

The chain carries TRBV14 and TRBJ1-1; D possibly corresponds to TRBD1 (6 bases). The CDR3 contains 13 residues. The V end lost 0 bases, the J end lost 4 bases, and 6 bases lay between the germline ends. From germline, CDR1 is SGHDN and CDR2 FVKESK. The CDR3 region has the DNA TGTGCCAGCAGCCAAGACAGGGGCACTGAAGCTTTCTTT. Its protein is CASSQDRGTEAFF.